Listed below are T cell receptor beta chains from one sample, sequenced in a study of immune evolution from preneoplasia to lung adenocarcinoma. Profiling relied on immunoSEQ multiplex PCR, and the TCRdb table lists in-frame clones only, not all of them. Of roughly 10,000 clones listed, around 79% are singletons. The sample was FFPE minimally invasive lung adenocarcinoma tissue. These receptors were obtained from a person between 60 and 80 years old with lung adenocarcinoma. The CDR3 runs from the conserved cysteine through the conserved F or W. Fields, in order: J gene, V gene, CDR3 protein.

TRBJ2-7,TRBV7-2,CASSTASGGSSYEQYF
TRBJ2-2,TRBV5-4,CASSTDREGNTGELFF
TRBJ1-4,TRBV18,CASSPLRGGEKLFF
TRBJ1-1,TRBV6-5,CASSGDRGDTEAFF
TRBJ2-2,TRBV6-6,CASNYSSGIGELFF
TRBJ2-3,TRBV19,CASSAGTGTNTQYF
TRBJ1-1,TRBV28,CASSLAGGHTEAFF
TRBJ1-1,TRBV5-1,CASSLRGPGTGGEAFF
TRBJ2-7,TRBV6-6,CASTDSEYEQYF
TRBJ1-2,TRBV7-9,CASSLVGSNVYGYTF
TRBJ2-7,TRBV18,CASSIAGTAPYEQYF
TRBJ2-1,TRBV20-1,CSAGRFDEQFF
TRBJ1-1,TRBV7-9,CASSLKGGLNTEAFF
TRBJ2-7,TRBV9,CASSAGNLASYEQYF
TRBJ2-1,TRBV28,CASSSRGSTGYNEQFF